This TCR beta chain was sequenced for a study of cytomegalovirus exposure and HLA in healthy donors. Across the whole study: Early released data had 65 million to 100 million unique TCRs, all coming from HLA-typed donors.

Vbeta (60) and Jbeta (13) primers were used in the PCR. Source study methods: Later analysis identified 80 million to 85 million unique TCR beta chains, roughly 11 million shared. Clones were sequenced by immunoSEQ multiplex PCR, and TCRdb holds only the in-frame ones, with some missing. V and J calls and clone size are copied from that table; D and trimming were computed from the DNA. The table shows approximately 100,000 clones, with 50% to 65% occurring only once. CDR1 SGHVS and CDR2 FQNEAQ come from the germline V gene. The trim removed 2 bases at V and 3 bases at J, leaving 4 bases unmatched. CDR3 length: 15 amino acids. Broader study findings: Presence/absence analyses rested on an assumption that sequencing depth was roughly uniform across donors.

Of note for this clone: Its antigen is unidentified.

Sequenced material: PBMCs. The TCR comes from a man aged 30 to 39 in good health and CMV-seropositive. The chain carries TRBV7-8 and TRBJ2-5; 9 bases agree with TRBD1. CDR3 protein: CASSLPGTGKETQYF. CDR3 DNA: TGTGCCAGCAGCTTACCCGGGACAGGGAAAGAGACCCAGTACTTC.